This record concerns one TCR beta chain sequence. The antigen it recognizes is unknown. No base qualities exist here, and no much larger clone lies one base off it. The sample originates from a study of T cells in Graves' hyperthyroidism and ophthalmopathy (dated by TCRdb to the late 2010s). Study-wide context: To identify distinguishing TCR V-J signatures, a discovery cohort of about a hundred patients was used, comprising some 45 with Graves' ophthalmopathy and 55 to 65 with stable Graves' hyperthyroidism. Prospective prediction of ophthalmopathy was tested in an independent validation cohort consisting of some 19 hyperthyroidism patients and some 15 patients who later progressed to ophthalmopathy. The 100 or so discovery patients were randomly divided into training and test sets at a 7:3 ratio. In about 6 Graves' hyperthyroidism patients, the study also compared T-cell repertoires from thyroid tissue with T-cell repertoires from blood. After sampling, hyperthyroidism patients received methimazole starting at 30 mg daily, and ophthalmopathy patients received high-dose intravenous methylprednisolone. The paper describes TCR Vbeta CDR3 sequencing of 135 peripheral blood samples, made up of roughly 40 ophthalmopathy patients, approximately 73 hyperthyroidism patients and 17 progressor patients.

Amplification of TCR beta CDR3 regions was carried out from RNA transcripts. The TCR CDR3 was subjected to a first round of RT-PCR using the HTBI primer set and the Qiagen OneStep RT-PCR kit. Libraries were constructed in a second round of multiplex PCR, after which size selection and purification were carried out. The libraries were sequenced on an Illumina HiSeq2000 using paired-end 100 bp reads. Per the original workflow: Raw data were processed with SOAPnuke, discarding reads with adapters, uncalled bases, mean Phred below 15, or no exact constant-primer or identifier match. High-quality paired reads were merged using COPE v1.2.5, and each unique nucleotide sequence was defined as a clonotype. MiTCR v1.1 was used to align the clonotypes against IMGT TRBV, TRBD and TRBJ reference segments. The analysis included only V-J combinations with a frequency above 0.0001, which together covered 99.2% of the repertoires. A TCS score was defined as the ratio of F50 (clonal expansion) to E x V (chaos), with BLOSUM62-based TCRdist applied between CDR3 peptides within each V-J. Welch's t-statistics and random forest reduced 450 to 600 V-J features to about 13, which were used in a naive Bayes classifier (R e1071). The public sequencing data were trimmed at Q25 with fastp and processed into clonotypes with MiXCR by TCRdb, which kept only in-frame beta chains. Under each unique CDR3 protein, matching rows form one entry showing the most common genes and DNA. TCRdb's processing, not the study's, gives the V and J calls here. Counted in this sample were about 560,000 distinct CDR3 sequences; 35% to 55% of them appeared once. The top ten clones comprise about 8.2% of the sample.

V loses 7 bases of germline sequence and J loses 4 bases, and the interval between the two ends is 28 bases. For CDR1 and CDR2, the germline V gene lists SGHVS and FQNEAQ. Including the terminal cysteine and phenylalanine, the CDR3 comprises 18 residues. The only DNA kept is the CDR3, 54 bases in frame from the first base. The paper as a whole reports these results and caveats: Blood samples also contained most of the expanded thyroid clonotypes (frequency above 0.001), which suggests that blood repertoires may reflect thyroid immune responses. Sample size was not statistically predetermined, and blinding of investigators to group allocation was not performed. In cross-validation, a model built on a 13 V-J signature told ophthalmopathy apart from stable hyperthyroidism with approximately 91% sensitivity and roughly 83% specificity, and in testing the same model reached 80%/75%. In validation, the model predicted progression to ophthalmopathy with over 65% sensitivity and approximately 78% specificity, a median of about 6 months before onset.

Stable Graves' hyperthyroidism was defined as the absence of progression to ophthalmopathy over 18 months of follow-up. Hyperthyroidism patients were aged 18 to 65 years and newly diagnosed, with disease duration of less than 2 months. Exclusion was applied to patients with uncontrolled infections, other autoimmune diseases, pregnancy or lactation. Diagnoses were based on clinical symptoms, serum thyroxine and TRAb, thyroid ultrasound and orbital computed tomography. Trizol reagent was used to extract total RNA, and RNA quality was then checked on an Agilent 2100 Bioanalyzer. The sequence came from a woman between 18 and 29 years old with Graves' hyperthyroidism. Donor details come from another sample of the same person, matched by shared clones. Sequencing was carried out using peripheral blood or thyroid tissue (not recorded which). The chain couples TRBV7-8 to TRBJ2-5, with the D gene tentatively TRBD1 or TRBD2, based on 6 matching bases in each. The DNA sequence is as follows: TGTGCCAGCACCGACCTTGCGACAGGAGGGGGGCCGGGAGAGACCCAGTACTTC. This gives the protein CASTDLATGGGPGETQYF.